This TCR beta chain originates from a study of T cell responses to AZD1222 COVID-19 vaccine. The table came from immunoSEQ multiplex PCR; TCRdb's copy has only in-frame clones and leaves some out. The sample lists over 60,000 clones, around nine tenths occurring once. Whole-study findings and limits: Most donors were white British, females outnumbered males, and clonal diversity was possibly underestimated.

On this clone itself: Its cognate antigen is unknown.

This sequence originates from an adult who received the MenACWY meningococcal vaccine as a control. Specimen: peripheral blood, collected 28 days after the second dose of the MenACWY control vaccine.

CDR3 DNA sequence: TGTGCCAGCAGACAAGACAGGCTCCCCGATCAGCCCCAGCATTTT. Translation: CASRQDRLPDQPQHF. The rearrangement joins TRBV6-5 to TRBJ1-5; a possible D gene is TRBD1 (6 bases). From germline, CDR1 is MNHEY and CDR2 SVGAGI. CDR3 length equals 15 residues. Trimming removed 6 bases at V and 5 bases at J, with 17 bases between.